The T cell receptor (beta chain) described here comes from a study of blood T cells in healthy people across ages. Whole-study results and caveats: The long-lived group displayed more naive CD4+ cells, plus higher diversity, than the aged donors did.

Notes on this clonotype: The target antigen is unknown.

V lost 5 bases and J 8 bases, leaving 10 bases between the germline ends. This CDR3 region has 13 residues. The germline CDR1 and CDR2 sequences are MNHNY and SVGAGI (reference sequence). Using a J-beta primer mix together with a sample-barcoded 5' primer, a second PCR was run for roughly 6 to 12 cycles. TCRdb reprocessed the 5' RACE reads via MiXCR and lists one record per CDR3 protein. The table shows 700,000 to 950,000 distinct CDR3 sequences, with over 45% occurring only once. The receptor comes from a man under 40 in good health. The chain carries TRBV6-6 and TRBJ2-6; D perhaps matches TRBD1 (5 bases). The specimen was blood. The DNA of the CDR3 is TGTGCCAGCAGTCAGGGCCCAACCAACGTCCTGACTTTC. Translating gives CASSQGPTNVLTF.